The 13 T cell receptor beta chains below were found in one sample sequenced in a study of beta chain features in type 1 diabetes. Expressed TCRB transcripts were sequenced after all isolated RNA was converted to cDNA. Produced via immunoSEQ multiplex PCR; TCRdb's table is partial and in-frame only. The sample lists 300,000 to 450,000 clones; around 20% were seen once. The sequenced material came from naive CD4+ T cells from blood. All receptors come from a woman between 18 and 30 years old in good health.

The chain is built from TRBV9 and TRBJ1-4; D is possibly TRBD1 (6 bases). The CDR3 sequence is 15 residues long. Trimming cost V 0 bases and J 3 bases, with 9 bases left between them. Germline loops: CDR1 SGDLS, CDR2 YYNGEE. The CDR3 DNA follows: TGTGCCAGCAGCGTAGCTCAGGGGTCTAATGAAAAACTGTTTTTT. Its translation: CASSVAQGSNEKLFF.

This clone was detected a few times. The rearrangement joins TRBV9 to TRBJ1-1, with D maybe TRBD1 (5 bases). In germline, CDR1 is SGDLS, CDR2 YYNGEE. The length of the CDR3 is 14 residues. V lost 4 bases and J 1 base, leaving 11 bases between the germline ends. The CDR3 coding sequence is TGTGCCAGCAGCCCCCGACAGACGAACACTGAAGCTTTCTTT. It yields the protein CASSPRQTNTEAFF.

The rearrangement uses TRBV2 and TRBJ2-1; 7 bases align to TRBD2. This CDR3 contains 14 residues. Looked up from germline, CDR1 is SNHLY and CDR2 is FYNNEI. V shed 7 bases, J shed 7 bases, and the junction held 10 bases outside the gene matches. This CDR3 reads CASMTAGVVNEQFF. The CDR3 DNA sequence: TGTGCCAGCATGACGGCGGGAGTCGTGAATGAGCAGTTCTTC.

This clone was seen a few times. The chain recombines TRBV19 with TRBJ2-7; D uncertain. The CDR3 is made up of 12 amino acids. Trimming cost V 3 bases and J 12 bases, with 15 bases left between them. Germline V gene sequence: CDR1 LNHDA, CDR2 SQIVND (reference sequence). CDR3 region: CASSMQSAERYF. The CDR3, as DNA: TGTGCCAGTAGTATGCAGTCCGCGGAAAGGTACTTC.

This clone turned up a few times. The rearrangement links TRBV29-1 to TRBJ2-1; D is unclear. V was pared by 6 bases and J by 4 bases, with 19 bases between. The CDR3 is 15 amino acids. The germline CDR1 and CDR2 sequences are SQVTM and ANQGSEA. CDR3 sequence: CSVHARRRNYNEQFF. CDR3 sequence (DNA): TGCAGCGTGCACGCACGGAGACGCAATTACAATGAGCAGTTCTTC.

This clone turned up a few times. CDR3 nucleotides: TGCAGCGTTGAAGATCCGGGCCGGAGGGGACAGCAGTTCTTC. Amino acid sequence: CSVEDPGRRGQQFF. J is TRBJ2-1 and V is TRBV29-1, with a tentative D call TRBD2 (6 bases). V was pared by 0 bases and J by 11 bases, with 17 bases between. Germline V gene data show CDR1 as SQVTM and CDR2 as ANQGSEA. CDR3 length equals 14 residues.

V gene TRBV5-4 combines with J gene TRBJ2-7; 10 bases fit TRBD1. V shed 4 bases and J 2 bases; nucleotides not matched to a gene: 3. The V gene's germline CDR1 is SGHNT and CDR2 YYREEE (reference sequence). CDR3 size: 14 residues. The DNA of the CDR3 is TGTGCCAGCAGCCCCGGGACAGGGGCCTACGAGCAGTACTTC. It translates to CASSPGTGAYEQYF.

The V and J genes are TRBV29-1 and TRBJ1-4; D is ambiguous. Germline assignment: CDR1 SQVTM and CDR2 ANQGSEA. CDR3 length equals 13 residues. The germline V and J ends were trimmed by 4 bases and 3 bases, with 9 bases remaining between them. The CDR3: CSVGRRANEKLFF. The CDR3 DNA follows: TGCAGCGTTGGACGGCGGGCTAATGAAAAACTGTTTTTT.

This clone was counted only a few times. This rearrangement joins TRBV4-3 to TRBJ1-5; D gene ambiguous. From germline, CDR1 is LGHNA and CDR2 YSLEER. Trimming cost V 2 bases and J 1 base, with 6 bases left between them. The CDR3 sequence is 14 residues long. Here the CDR3 reads CASSQQQSNQPQHF. The CDR3 nucleotides read TGCGCCAGCAGCCAACAACAGAGCAATCAGCCCCAGCATTTT.

This clone was recorded a few times. Other DNA sequences in the same sample also yield this CDR3. This chain links TRBV5-4 with TRBJ2-3, with 8 bases identical to TRBD1. J was trimmed by 0 bases and V by 2 bases; bases with no gene match: 2. The germline V gene encodes CDR1 SGHNT and CDR2 YYREEE (reference sequence). This CDR3 spans 15 amino acids. Here the CDR3 reads CASSLRTGSTDTQYF. In DNA form, the CDR3 reads TGTGCCAGCAGCTTAAGGACAGGGAGCACAGATACGCAGTATTTT.

This chain links TRBV6-6 with TRBJ1-2, with TRBD1 as a possible D gene (5 bases). From germline, CDR1 is MNHNY and CDR2 SVGAGI (reference sequence). The length of the CDR3 is 16 residues. Trimming removed 5 bases from V and 6 bases from J, with 22 bases in between. In DNA form, the CDR3 reads TGTGCCAGCAGTCTAACGGGCAGGGTCGGTTCTGATGGCTACACCTTC. Its translation is CASSLTGRVGSDGYTF.

This clone appeared once. The chain combines TRBV5-4 with TRBJ2-3, with D unclear. The CDR3 is 15 amino acids. The germline V and J ends were trimmed by 2 bases and 2 bases, with 12 bases remaining between them. Germline CDR1 is SGHNT and CDR2 is YYREEE (reference sequence). CDR3: CASSFEARYTDTQYF. The DNA for the CDR3 is TGTGCCAGCAGCTTCGAGGCTAGATACACAGATACGCAGTATTTT.

The chain carries TRBV15 and TRBJ1-5, with 9 bases identical to TRBD1. Losses at the gene ends were 5 bases for V and 5 bases for J; bases not matched to a gene: 7. The CDR3 sequence is 15 residues long. The V gene's germline CDR1 is LNHNV and CDR2 YYDKDF (reference sequence). For the CDR3, the DNA is TGTGCCACCAGCGGGAGAGGGACAGGGTATCAGCCCCAGCATTTT. It codes for CATSGRGTGYQPQHF.